The rows below give T cell receptor beta chains drawn from one sample of a study of cytomegalovirus exposure and HLA in healthy donors. The assay was immunoSEQ multiplex PCR, and TCRdb's table has in-frame clones only and misses some. The data contain over 65,000 clones, less than 85% of them seen just once; the ten biggest clones take up 13%. The sample consisted of PBMCs. Receptors originate from a human donor in good health. CDR3s include the opening cysteine and the closing phenylalanine or tryptophan. The D gene is left open where the match is weak. The size of a clone is reported for some rows only, either as once, few or many, or as a class for expanded clones.

j_gene	v_gene	abundance	d_gene	CDR3nt	CDR3aa
TRBJ2-2	TRBV2	once	.	TGTGCCAGCAGCGTCCAGGGATCTGGCACCGGGGAGCTGTTTTTT	CASSVQGSGTGELFF
TRBJ2-7	TRBV20-1	few	.	TGCAGTGCTAGATTCCTCGGTGATGCGTACTTC	CSARFLGDAYF
TRBJ1-4	TRBV2	.	.	TGTGCCAGCAGTGTGAACGGGGGGCTAAGTGAAAAACTGTTTTTT	CASSVNGGLSEKLFF
TRBJ2-7	TRBV30	.	.	TGTGCCTGGAGTGGGACTCCATACGAGCAGTACTTC	CAWSGTPYEQYF
TRBJ1-3	TRBV9	.	.	TGTGCCAGCAGCGCTAGTGGGACCTGGGGAGGGACTGGAAACACCATATATTTT	CASSASGTWGGTGNTIYF
TRBJ2-3	TRBV14	.	.	TGTGCCAGCAGCCCAGAGGGGGGGAGCACAGATACGCAGTATTTT	CASSPEGGSTDTQYF
TRBJ2-1	TRBV29-1	.	TRBD2	TGCAGCTTGGCTAGCGGGGGGGTTTACAATGAGCAGTTCTTC	CSLASGGVYNEQFF
TRBJ1-1	TRBV7-9	.	.	TGTGCCAGCAGCTTAGCTAGGAACACTGAAGCTTTCTTT	CASSLARNTEAFF
TRBJ2-5	TRBV2	.	.	TGTGCCAGCAGCAGGGGGGCGGGGGGACTCCAAGAGACCCAGTACTTC	CASSRGAGGLQETQYF
TRBJ2-2	TRBV14	few	TRBD2	TGTGCCAGCAGTCTGACGCGGGGGGTCACCGGGGAGCTGTTTTTT	CASSLTRGVTGELFF
TRBJ1-2	TRBV1	.	.	TGCACCAGCAGCCAGGGGACAGGGAACTATGGCTACACCTTC	CTSSQGTGNYGYTF
TRBJ2-1	TRBV7-2	.	.	TGTGCCAGCAGCCCTCCCCCCTACAATGAGCAGTTCTTC	CASSPPPYNEQFF
TRBJ1-5	TRBV6-5	.	.	TGTGCCAGCAGCCGAGGAGAACGGCAGCCCCAGCATTTT	CASSRGERQPQHF
TRBJ1-2	TRBV7-2	.	TRBD1	TGTGCCAGCAGCCCAATGGACAGGCCTAACTATGGCTACACCTTC	CASSPMDRPNYGYTF
TRBJ1-3	TRBV25-1	.	.	TGTGCCAGCAGTGAATTGGGGGCCTCTGGAAACACCATATATTTT	CASSELGASGNTIYF
TRBJ2-7	TRBV18	.	TRBD1	TGTGCCAGCTCACCCCCGGCGGCAGGGGGCTCCTACGAGCAGTACTTC	CASSPPAAGGSYEQYF
TRBJ2-3	TRBV28	few	TRBD2	TGTGCCAGCAGCTTGCGGTTACTAGCGGGGGGAGATACGCAGTATTTT	CASSLRLLAGGDTQYF
TRBJ2-5	TRBV7-9	few	.	TGTGCCAGCAGCTCCGGACTAAACAGACAAGAGACCCAGTACTTC	CASSSGLNRQETQYF
TRBJ2-5	TRBV7-2	few	.	TGTGCCAGCAGCTCCTACTCCTTCCAAGAGACCCAGTACTTC	CASSSYSFQETQYF
TRBJ1-5	TRBV7-8	.	.	TGTGCCAGCAGCTTACAAAGGGAGGGGGGTGGCAGCAATCAGCCCCAGCATTTT	CASSLQREGGGSNQPQHF
TRBJ2-7	TRBV6-5	.	.	TGTGCCAGCAGTGTACGGGGGGCTAGAGACGAGCAGTACTTC	CASSVRGARDEQYF
TRBJ2-1	TRBV10-1	.	.	TGCGCCAGCAGTGAGTTCCAGAGACAGGCGTTGGGTGAGCAGTTCTTC	CASSEFQRQALGEQFF
TRBJ1-2	TRBV6-1	once	.	TGTGCCAGCAGTGAATCTTATGGCTACACCTTC	CASSESYGYTF
TRBJ2-7	TRBV7-8	many	TRBD2	TGTGCCAGCAGCTTAGTTAGCGGGACCTCCTACGAGCAGTACTTC	CASSLVSGTSYEQYF
TRBJ2-4	TRBV5-1	.	TRBD1	TGCGCCAGCAGCTTGCGGACAGGGTACGGAAACATTCAGTACTTC	CASSLRTGYGNIQYF
TRBJ2-3	TRBV10-1	.	TRBD1	TGCGCCACATCCGGGACAGGGGTGACAGATACGCAGTATTTT	CATSGTGVTDTQYF
TRBJ1-1	TRBV6-6	.	.	TGTGCCAGCAGTTATAGCTCAGGAGGGTACCCTGAAGCTTTCTTT	CASSYSSGGYPEAFF
TRBJ1-2	TRBV6-5	.	.	TGTGCCAGCACCCTCGGGGGGGGCTATGGCTACACCTTC	CASTLGGGYGYTF
TRBJ2-1	TRBV6-5	.	.	TGTGCCAGCAGTCCCTCCATGAACGCGCGTGAGCAGTTCTTC	CASSPSMNAREQFF
TRBJ1-2	TRBV19	.	.	TGTGCCAGTAGTATAAGTCCATTGGACAGTGTCGATGGCTACCCCTTC	CASSISPLDSVDGYPF
TRBJ1-6	TRBV28	.	.	TGTGCCAGCAGTCCCCTAGACGAGGTAGGAAAGTCACCCCTCCACTTT	CASSPLDEVGKSPLHF
TRBJ2-7	TRBV5-4	.	TRBD1	TGTGCCAGCAGCACCCGGGACAGGGGGATCTACGAGCAGTACTTC	CASSTRDRGIYEQYF
TRBJ2-5	TRBV6-9	.	.	TGTGCCAGCAGTTATCGGTGGGGGCGACGACAAGAGACCCAGTACTTC	CASSYRWGRRQETQYF
TRBJ1-1	TRBV4-2	.	TRBD1	TGTGCCAGCAGCCAAGGGGGGACAGGGGAAGCGTACACTGAAGCTTTCTTT	CASSQGGTGEAYTEAFF
TRBJ1-1	TRBV11-2	.	.	TGTGCCAGCAGCTTAGGCCCCCAGGGAGGAAACACTGAAGCTTTCTTT	CASSLGPQGGNTEAFF
TRBJ2-1	TRBV10-1	.	.	TGCGCCAGCAGCGACCAGATGGGAGTCAATGAGCAGTTCTTC	CASSDQMGVNEQFF
TRBJ2-1	TRBV19	.	TRBD2	TGTGCCAGTAGTATATCGCTAGCGGGGACCTACAATGAGCAGTTCTTC	CASSISLAGTYNEQFF
TRBJ2-7	TRBV18	.	.	TGTGCCAGCTCACCACCGACACCAGCCTACGAGCAGTACTTC	CASSPPTPAYEQYF
TRBJ2-5	TRBV7-2	.	TRBD2	TGTGCCAGCAGACTAGCGGGGAAAGAGACCCAGTACTTC	CASRLAGKETQYF